This passage covers 8 T cell receptor beta chains from one sample sequenced in a study of tissue T cells after allogeneic stem cell transplantation. TCRdb's copy holds only in-frame clones and misses some; the assay was immunoSEQ multiplex PCR. Of about 9,000 clones in the sample, roughly 34% were seen once. Described time point: mouse harvest day 14 after allogeneic transplant. Mouse grafts combined 10^7 T-cell-depleted bone marrow cells with 10^6 splenic CD5+ T cells. What was sequenced was skin. These receptors were obtained from a female BALB/c mouse given C57BL/6 T cells with graft-versus-host disease after an allogeneic hematopoietic cell transplant.

As concerns this clone: The germline and genes are mouse ones. The observed sequence ends 1 residue before the CDR3 terminus, with the missing tail filled in from the germline J gene. The V call is TRBV12-2, the J call TRBJ2-4; TRBD2 matches at 10 bases. CDR1 and CDR2 (germline): SGHLS, HYDKME. V gave up 0 bases and J gave up 2 bases; unmatched junction bases: 4. This CDR3 is built from 16 residues. The CDR3 loop reads CASSLVDWGVQNTLYF. CDR3 DNA (partial): TGTGCCAGCTCTCTCGTCGACTGGGGGGTTCAAAACACCTTGTAC.

This clone was seen more than once but under ten times. Gene names follow the mouse nomenclature. The read terminates 1 residue ahead of where the CDR3 ends, so the germline J gene completes it. The V and J genes are TRBV3 and TRBJ2-5; 11 bases line up with TRBD2. From germline, CDR1 is SNHLY and CDR2 FYNGKV (reference sequence). This CDR3 comprises 15 residues. V lost 1 base, J lost 6 bases, and 3 bases stayed unmatched. The part of the CDR3 DNA that was read is TGTGCCAGCAGCTTAGACTGGGGGGGCGCCGACACCCAGTAC. It is translated as CASSLDWGGADTQY. From start to end, the CDR3 is CASSLDWGGADTQYF.

A word on this clone: Gene and germline names: mouse. The observed sequence ends 1 residue before the CDR3 terminus, with the missing tail filled in from the germline J gene. Other DNA variants within this sample encode the same CDR3. This chain links TRBV26 with TRBJ1-4; 10 bases fit TRBD1. This CDR3 is built from 14 residues. V was pared by 4 bases and J by 5 bases, with 1 base of the junction left unmatched. Germline V gives CDR1 KGHPV, CDR2 FQNQEV (reference sequence). The CDR3 loop is CASSRGQGNERLFF. The DNA read from the CDR3 is TGTGCCAGCAGTCGGGGACAGGGGAACGAAAGATTATTT.

A word on this clone: Genes and germline are mouse. The CDR3 end lies 1 residue beyond the end of the read and is filled in from the germline J gene. The gene calls are TRBV19 and TRBJ2-1; D possibly corresponds to TRBD2 (7 bases). Germline values: CDR1 FNHDT, CDR2 SITEND (reference sequence). Trimming took 1 base from V and 4 from J, leaving 9 bases between them. The CDR3 has 14 amino acids. Incomplete CDR3 DNA: TGTGCCAGCAGTATAAGGGGGGGTTATGCTGAGCAGTTC. Residues: CASSIRGGYAEQF. The entire CDR3 sequence reads CASSIRGGYAEQFF. The complete variable domain, with remaining parts taken from reference TRBV19 and TRBJ2-1, reads GGIITQTPKFLIGQEGQKLTLKCQQNFNHDTMYWYRQDSGKGLRLIYYSITENDLQKGDLSEGYDASREKKSSFSLTVTSAQKNEMAVFLCASSIRGGYAEQFFGPGTRLTVL.

This clone was found a few times. Any gene name here is a mouse gene name. Read coverage stops 1 residue before the CDR3 terminus; the germline J gene supplies the remainder. The chain is built from TRBV15 and TRBJ2-2; 11 bases are a match to TRBD2. The CDR3 has 16 amino acids. Germline V gene sequence: CDR1 SGHND, CDR2 FRSKSL. V lost 4 bases to trimming and J lost 4 bases; unmatched junction nucleotides: 5. CDR3 DNA, as far as it was read: TGTGCCAGCAGTTGGGACTGGGGGATCGGCACCGGGCAGCTCTAC. Translating gives CASSWDWGIGTGQLY. The whole CDR3 protein is CASSWDWGIGTGQLYF.

Turning to this clone: Gene names and germline refer to mouse. The read comes to an end 1 residue before the CDR3 does, leaving the germline J gene to fill in the end. This chain joins TRBV12-1 and TRBJ2-5; 12 bases are a match to TRBD2. Germline CDR1 and CDR2: SGHSN and HYEKVE. The J segment lost 8 bases and the V segment lost 2 bases, leaving 7 bases of the junction unmatched. This CDR3 has 15 amino acids. CDR3 protein: CASSQDWGGAGTQYF. The CDR3 DNA, read in part, is TGTGCCAGCTCTCAAGACTGGGGGGGCGCGGGCACCCAGTAC.

About this clone: The gene names given are mouse names. The CDR3 end lies 1 residue beyond the end of the read and is filled in from the germline J gene. The J gene is TRBJ1-6, the V gene TRBV12-1; D is ambiguous. TRBJ1-6 is given ORF status, its function remaining uncertain. The V end lost 4 bases, the J end lost 3 bases, and 6 bases lay between the germline ends. Per germline, CDR1 SGHSN and CDR2 HYEKVE. This CDR3 has 13 amino acids. The part of the CDR3 DNA that was read is TGTGCCAGCTCCTACAACTATAATTCGCCCCTCTAC. Protein: CASSYNYNSPLY. The complete CDR3 protein is CASSYNYNSPLYF.

Of note for this clone: The gene symbols are mouse symbols. The read falls 1 residue short of the CDR3 end, and the missing part is taken from the germline J gene. This chain links TRBV26 with TRBJ2-5, with D possibly matching TRBD1 (5 bases). Germline lookup yields CDR1 KGHPV and CDR2 FQNQEV (reference sequence). This CDR3 region has 13 residues. V was pared by 0 bases and J by 6 bases, with 7 bases between. The CDR3 sequence: CASSLSKGDTQYF. The CDR3 bases that were read are TGTGCCAGCAGTCTGTCGAAGGGGGACACCCAGTAC. The entire variable domain, with the rest obtained from reference TRBV26 and TRBJ2-5, is as follows: NSKVIQTPRYLVKGQGQKAKMRCIPEKGHPVVFWYQQNKNNEFKFLINFQNQEVLQQIDMTEKRFSAECPSNSPCSLEIQSSEAGDSALYLCASSLSKGDTQYFGPGTRLLVL.